One and the same sample provided the 29 T cell receptor beta chains below, sequenced in a study of blood T cell repertoires in COVID-19. Method: immunoSEQ multiplex PCR; TCRdb's copy keeps in-frame clones and lacks some. The table records around 180,000 clones, around 82% of them present only once. Sequenced material: PBMCs or T cells enriched from blood (not recorded which). The origin of the receptors is a woman in her forties or fifties with acute COVID-19.

The chain joins TRBV6-2 or TRBV6-3 to TRBJ2-3; TRBD1 aligns across 7 bases. The CDR3 is 12 residues long. Germline CDR1 and CDR2: MNHEY and SVGEGT. After removal of 2 bases from V and 11 bases from J, the junction contained 4 bases not matched to a gene. This CDR3 is CASSYGRDRQYF. CDR3 nucleotide sequence: TGTGCCAGCAGTTACGGTCGGGACAGGCAGTATTTT.

V is TRBV11-1 and J is TRBJ1-4; weak D call: TRBD1 (5 bases). The V end was cut by 3 bases, the J end by 8 bases, with 13 bases between. CDR1 and CDR2 (germline): SGHAT, FQDESV (reference sequence). This CDR3 contains 14 residues. The DNA of the CDR3 is TGTGCCAGCAGCTTCCAGGGTGAGGTGGAAAAACTGTTTTTT. It yields the protein CASSFQGEVEKLFF. The variable domain in full, completed from reference TRBV11-1 and TRBJ1-4, reads EAEVAQSPRYKITEKSQAVAFWCDPISGHATLYWYRQILGQGPELLVQFQDESVVDDSQLPKDRFSAERLKGVDSTLKIQPAELGDSAMYLCASSFQGEVEKLFFGSGTQLSVL.

The chain is built from TRBV27 and TRBJ1-5, with D tentatively TRBD1 (5 bases). Deletions cut 7 bases from V and 0 bases from J, with 13 bases between. This CDR3 has 15 residues. Per the germline V gene, CDR1 is MNHEY and CDR2 is SMNVEV (reference sequence). The CDR3 bases are TGTGCCAGCACTGGGGGGGTTTATAGCAATCAGCCCCAGCATTTT. Translating gives CASTGGVYSNQPQHF.

The chain has TRBV28 and TRBJ2-5; 13 bases match TRBD2. The CDR3 totals 16 residues. Unmatched junction bases numbered 11, after V lost 4 bases and J lost 9 bases. Germline V gene data show CDR1 as MDHEN and CDR2 as SYDVKM. The CDR3 DNA reads as TGTGCCAGCAGTTCTCCCAGACTAGCGGGGGGCGCAGCCCAGTACTTC. Residues: CASSSPRLAGGAAQYF. The variable domain in full, with the rest retrieved from reference TRBV28 and TRBJ2-5, is DVKVTQSSRYLVKRTGEKVFLECVQDMDHENMFWYRQDPGLGLRLIYFSYDVKMKEKGDIPEGYSVSREKKERFSLILESASTNQTSMYLCASSSPRLAGGAAQYFGPGTRLLVL.

The chain recombines TRBV9 with TRBJ1-6; 7 nucleotides line up with TRBD1. Trimming at V came to 4 bases and at J to 5 bases, leaving 6 bases not matched to a gene. Germline lookup yields CDR1 SGDLS and CDR2 YYNGEE. The CDR3 consists of 15 residues. DNA for the CDR3: TGTGCCAGCAGCCCCCAAGGACAGGATAATTCACCCCTCCACTTT. This gives the protein CASSPQGQDNSPLHF.

The V gene is TRBV4-2, the J gene TRBJ1-2; the D gene is possibly TRBD1 (5 bases). Germline-derived CDR1 and CDR2 are LGHNA and YNFKEQ. The CDR3 is 17 residues long. V lost 1 base, J lost 8 bases, and 23 bases lay in between. For the CDR3, the DNA is TGTGCCAGCAGCCAAGGACTTGTACCCAGGGCGGGGTTGGGCTACACCTTC. Its protein is CASSQGLVPRAGLGYTF.

The V gene is TRBV4-2, the J gene TRBJ1-4; D is unclear. This CDR3 spans 13 amino acids. The V gene's germline CDR1 is LGHNA and CDR2 YNFKEQ. V was pared by 0 bases and J by 6 bases, with 5 bases between. The CDR3 DNA is TGTGCCAGCAGCCAAGATATCGATGAAAAACTGTTTTTT. Residues: CASSQDIDEKLFF.

V gene TRBV6-2 or TRBV6-3 combines with J gene TRBJ1-1, with D tentatively TRBD1 (6 bases). The ends were cut back, 6 bases at V and 5 bases at J, with 16 bases in the middle. The CDR3 runs 14 residues. From germline, CDR1 is MNHEY and CDR2 SVGEGT. The CDR3 is CASSPNRVGTEAFF. CDR3 in DNA: TGTGCCAGCAGCCCCAACAGGGTAGGGACTGAAGCTTTCTTT.

The rearrangement uses TRBV6-5 and TRBJ1-1, with TRBD1 identical over 8 bases. Trimming cost V 4 bases and J 1 base; bases outside gene matches: 2. CDR1 MNHEY and CDR2 SVGAGI come from the germline V gene. CDR3 size: 14 residues. The DNA for the CDR3 is TGTGCCAGCAGTTGGACAGGGAAGAACACTGAAGCTTTCTTT. Translated: CASSWTGKNTEAFF.

In DNA form, the CDR3 reads TGTGCCAGCTCACCTAGGGGCCAGCAGGCTAGCACAGATACGCAGTATTTT. This sequence encodes CASSPRGQQASTDTQYF. This rearrangement joins TRBV18 to TRBJ2-3; D perhaps matches TRBD1 (5 bases). The CDR3 runs to 17 residues. Looked up from germline, CDR1 is KGHSH and CDR2 is LQKENI. The V end lost 3 bases, the J end lost 0 bases, and 16 bases lay between the germline ends.

In DNA form, the CDR3 reads TGTGCCAGCGGAAGACTAGCGGGGGGACAAGAGACCCAGTACTTC. It translates to CASGRLAGGQETQYF. The chain carries TRBV27 and TRBJ2-5; 13 nucleotides line up with TRBD2. CDR1 is MNHEY, CDR2 SMNVEV, per germline (reference sequence). The CDR3 runs to 15 residues. Trimming took 8 bases from V and 2 from J; bases not matched to a gene: 5.

This clone was recorded once. The rearrangement links TRBV11-2 to TRBJ1-5; no clear D. V lost 4 bases and J lost 2, with 9 bases in between. The germline V gene has CDR1 SGHAT and CDR2 FQNNGV. This CDR3 contains 14 residues. The CDR3 bases are TGTGCCAGCAGCTCGTCCGCGGGCAATCAGCCCCAGCATTTT. This sequence encodes CASSSSAGNQPQHF.

The rearrangement joins TRBV7-2 to TRBJ1-2; 7 bases align to TRBD1. Germline CDR1 and CDR2: SGHTA and FQGNSA. This CDR3 spans 14 amino acids. V trimming: 5 bases; J trimming: 7 bases; junction bases outside the gene matches: 10. This CDR3 is CASSPDRVVGGYTF. The CDR3 nucleotides are TGTGCCAGCAGCCCAGACAGGGTGGTAGGTGGCTACACCTTC.

This rearrangement joins TRBV28 to TRBJ2-3; 11 bases align to TRBD2. Trimming cost V 5 bases and J 4 bases; bases outside gene matches: 11. The CDR3 is made up of 17 amino acids. CDR1 and CDR2 (germline): MDHEN, SYDVKM. The CDR3 loop is CASSPRLAGGYADTQYF. The CDR3, as DNA: TGTGCCAGCAGTCCCCGGCTAGCGGGGGGCTACGCAGATACGCAGTATTTT.

This clone was picked up a small number of times. The chain uses TRBV27 and TRBJ2-1, with 9 bases aligning to TRBD2. This CDR3 is 17 amino acids long. The germline CDR1 and CDR2 sequences are MNHEY and SMNVEV (reference sequence). V lost 0 bases to trimming and J lost 5 bases; unmatched junction nucleotides: 8. The CDR3 sequence is CASSLSRLAASNNEQFF. In nucleotides, the CDR3 is TGTGCCAGCAGTTTATCCAGACTAGCGGCATCCAACAATGAGCAGTTCTTC.

The chain combines TRBV7-2 with TRBJ2-1; TRBD2 matches 8 bases. CDR1 is SGHTA, CDR2 FQGNSA, per germline. J lost 10 bases, V lost 3 bases, and 14 bases had no gene match. The CDR3 spans 16 residues. CDR3: CASSFLRRSGGQEQFF. DNA for the CDR3: TGTGCCAGCAGCTTCCTGAGAAGGAGCGGGGGACAAGAGCAGTTCTTC.

This chain links TRBV5-8 with TRBJ2-2, with a tentative D call TRBD1 (5 bases). The germline V gene has CDR1 SGHTS and CDR2 YDEGEE. This CDR3 has 17 residues. V was pared by 3 bases and J by 9 bases, with 24 bases between. CDR3 sequence (DNA): TGTGCCAGCAGCTATGGGGCCGGGTCAGGTTACCATCGGGAGCTGTTTTTT. It codes for CASSYGAGSGYHRELFF.

The chain employs TRBV4-1 and TRBJ2-3; weak D call: TRBD1 (5 bases). V lost 3 bases to trimming and J lost 0 bases, with 25 bases between them. The CDR3 sequence is 20 residues long. CDR1 and CDR2 (germline): MGHRA, YSYEKL. CDR3 in amino acids: CASSHAEWATVTASTDTQYF. CDR3 DNA: TGCGCCAGCAGCCACGCCGAGTGGGCCACCGTGACAGCTAGCACAGATACGCAGTATTTT.

The chain has TRBV4-3 and TRBJ1-1; 11 nucleotides match TRBD1. Germline V lookup: CDR1 LGHNA, CDR2 YSLEER. Trimming at V came to 0 bases and at J to 3 bases, leaving 3 bases not matched to a gene. The CDR3 has 16 residues. The CDR3 loop reads CASSQEGTGGYTEAFF. CDR3 DNA sequence: TGCGCCAGCAGCCAAGAGGGGACAGGGGGGTACACTGAAGCTTTCTTT.

This clone was detected many times. V usage is TRBV5-6 and J usage is TRBJ1-5; maybe TRBD1 (6 bases). The CDR3 consists of 17 residues. The V gene lost 1 base and the J gene lost 4 bases, with 18 bases spanning the gap. Germline V gene lookup returns CDR1 SGHDT and CDR2 YYEEEE. This CDR3 is CASSLWSGRGSNQPQHF. Written as DNA, the CDR3 is TGTGCCAGCAGCTTGTGGTCTGGCAGGGGCTCAAATCAGCCCCAGCATTTT.

A single count supports this clone. DNA of the CDR3: TGTGCCAGCATCCGAGGGGGGGCGGCTGGAAACACCATATATTTT. It codes for CASIRGGAAGNTIYF. The gene calls are TRBV2 and TRBJ1-3, with D possibly matching TRBD1 (6 bases). The CDR3 runs 15 residues. V lost 7 bases and J 2 bases, leaving 15 bases between the germline ends. In germline, CDR1 is SNHLY, CDR2 FYNNEI.

This chain connects TRBV13 to TRBJ1-5, with D uncertain. Germline V gene data show CDR1 as PRHDT and CDR2 as FYEKMQ (reference sequence). This CDR3 region has 16 residues. Trimming left V 0 bases short and J 0 bases short, with 9 bases between. CDR3 sequence: CASSLGQSYSNQPQHF. DNA of the CDR3: TGTGCCAGCAGCTTAGGACAGTCCTATAGCAATCAGCCCCAGCATTTT.

This clone was recorded a few times. The chain has TRBV5-1 and TRBJ2-7, with 7 bases matching TRBD2. The germline gives CDR1 SGHRS, CDR2 YFSETQ. The CDR3 is 14 amino acids. V gave up 5 bases and J gave up 2 bases; unmatched junction bases: 7. CDR3 DNA sequence: TGCGCCAGCAGTCAGGCCGGGGGGACCTACGAGCAGTACGTC. Translating gives CASSQAGGTYEQYV.

The chain combines TRBV11-2 with TRBJ2-3; D is ambiguous. Trimming pared 6 bases from V and 4 bases from J, leaving 8 bases between. The CDR3 extends over 12 amino acids. Germline V gene sequence: CDR1 SGHAT, CDR2 FQNNGV. This chain's CDR3 is CASSVYPDTQYF. In DNA form, the CDR3 reads TGTGCCAGCAGTGTCTACCCAGATACGCAGTATTTT.

The chain combines TRBV6-1 with TRBJ2-2; TRBD1 agrees at 8 bases. From germline, CDR1 is MNHNS and CDR2 SASEGT. J lost 6 bases, V lost 2 bases, and 11 bases had no gene match. The CDR3 runs to 17 residues. The DNA for the CDR3 is TGTGCCAGCAGTGAAAGCATTCTCCAGGGGGCAGCCGGGGAGCTGTTTTTT. This codes for CASSESILQGAAGELFF.

The chain has TRBV28 and TRBJ1-4; D not certain. Germline CDR1 reads MDHEN; CDR2 reads SYDVKM. The germline V and J ends were trimmed by 5 bases and 5 bases, with 3 bases remaining between them. The CDR3 is 11 residues long. The CDR3 DNA reads as TGTGCCAGCAGTGTAAATGAAAAACTGTTTTTT. This gives the protein CASSVNEKLFF. Drawing the rest from reference TRBV28 and TRBJ1-4, the complete variable domain is DVKVTQSSRYLVKRTGEKVFLECVQDMDHENMFWYRQDPGLGLRLIYFSYDVKMKEKGDIPEGYSVSREKKERFSLILESASTNQTSMYLCASSVNEKLFFGSGTQLSVL.

The rearrangement uses TRBV5-1 and TRBJ2-5, with 10 bases fitting TRBD2. Germline-derived CDR1 and CDR2 are SGHRS and YFSETQ. The CDR3 extends over 16 amino acids. V lost 7 bases, J lost 5 bases, and 14 bases stayed unmatched. Written as DNA, the CDR3 is TGCGCCAGCCACAAAAGGCCTAGCGGGGGATCGGAGACCCAGTACTTC. Translated, it gives CASHKRPSGGSETQYF.

V is TRBV4-2 and J is TRBJ2-2, with TRBD2 matching over 7 bases. CDR3 size: 15 residues. CDR1 is LGHNA and CDR2 is YNFKEQ in the germline V gene. V shed 4 bases and J 3 bases; nucleotides not matched to a gene: 5. The CDR3 sequence: CASSLRTRDTGELFF. The DNA of the CDR3 is TGTGCCAGCAGCCTTAGGACTAGGGACACCGGGGAGCTGTTTTTT.

A remark on this clone: The sample has other DNA sequences that encode this CDR3 too. The chain is built from TRBV5-1 and TRBJ2-5; D may be TRBD1 (5 bases). Trimming stripped 0 bases from V and 4 bases from J, with 7 bases between. Germline CDR1 reads SGHRS; CDR2 reads YFSETQ. The CDR3 totals 13 residues. CDR3 coding DNA: TGCGCCAGCAGCTTGGGGGGCGGAGAGACCCAGTACTTC. This translates into CASSLGGGETQYF.